These T cell receptor beta chains were read from a single sample in a study of long-term antiretroviral therapy in people with HIV. Assay used: immunoSEQ multiplex PCR; TCRdb lists only in-frame clones, some missing. The table records around 7,300 clones, 65% to 75% of them present only once. The sample was unsorted PBMCs, taken approximately eleven months before starting antiretroviral therapy. The receptors were gathered from a man in his forties with HIV. The CDR3 runs from the conserved cysteine through the conserved F or W. Fields, in order: V gene, J gene, D gene, clone size, CDR3 protein, CDR3 DNA. D genes are given only for firm matches. The listing skips clone size in some rows; elsewhere it reads once, few, many or a size class.

>TRBV15|TRBJ1-2|TRBD1|NA
CATSYRGRYGYTF
TGTGCCACCAGCTACAGGGGGAGATATGGCTACACCTTC
>TRBV29-1|TRBJ2-7|NA|large
CSVEEGGEGYEQYF
TGCAGCGTTGAAGAGGGGGGTGAAGGCTACGAGCAGTACTTC
>TRBV4-1|TRBJ1-4|NA|NA
CASSQDTYRSGKLFF
TGCGCCAGCAGCCAAGATACGTACAGATCCGGAAAACTGTTTTTT
>TRBV7-9|TRBJ2-7|NA|NA
CASSLGPEGHYEQYF
TGTGCCAGCAGCTTAGGGCCGGAGGGACATTACGAGCAGTACTTC
>TRBV27|TRBJ1-2|TRBD1|NA
CASSPDNRGRGYGYTF
TGTGCCAGCAGTCCGGATAACAGGGGGCGAGGCTATGGCTACACCTTC
>TRBV15|TRBJ2-7|TRBD2|NA
CATREASSYEQYF
TGTGCCACCCGGGAGGCCTCGTCCTACGAGCAGTACTTC
>TRBV9|TRBJ1-2|TRBD1|NA
CASSAEGADGYTF
TGTGCCAGCAGCGCGGAGGGGGCTGATGGCTACACCTTC
>TRBV11-2|TRBJ1-5|NA|NA
CASSLDGTNQPQHF
TGTGCCAGCAGCTTAGACGGCACCAATCAGCCCCAGCATTTT
>TRBV15|TRBJ2-7|NA|NA
CATSRDSYEQYF
TGTGCCACCAGCAGAGACTCCTACGAGCAGTACTTC
>TRBV5-1|TRBJ2-2|TRBD1|few
CASTDRGNTGELFF
TGCGCCAGTACAGACAGGGGAAACACCGGGGAGCTGTTTTTT
>TRBV5-1|TRBJ2-7|TRBD1|NA
CASSDRDRRYEQYF
TGCGCCAGCAGCGATAGGGACAGGCGATACGAGCAGTACTTC
>TRBV4-3|TRBJ1-3|NA|NA
CASSQGADSGNTIYF
TGCGCCAGCAGCCAAGGGGCGGACTCTGGAAACACCATATATTTT
>TRBV27|TRBJ1-1|NA|NA
CASSLILNPGNPSGAFF
TGTGCCAGCAGTTTAATCCTCAATCCAGGGAATCCTTCGGGAGCTTTCTTT
>TRBV27|TRBJ2-3|TRBD2|NA
CASRQGGLLNTQYF
TGTGCCAGCAGGCAGGGAGGGTTACTAAATACGCAGTATTTT
>TRBV6-5|TRBJ2-7|TRBD2|NA
CASSVSGGPYEQYF
TGTGCCAGCAGTGTTAGCGGGGGTCCCTACGAGCAGTACTTC
>TRBV5-8|TRBJ2-6|NA|few
CASSFLNVLTF
TGTGCCAGCAGCTTCCTTAACGTCCTGACTTTC
>TRBV11-2|TRBJ2-2|TRBD2|NA
CASSFQTSGGTGELFF
TGTGCCAGCAGCTTCCAGACTAGCGGGGGCACCGGGGAGCTGTTTTTT
>TRBV4-3|TRBJ2-2|NA|once
CASGASGELFF
TGCGCCAGCGGGGCGAGCGGGGAGCTGTTTTTT
>TRBV14|TRBJ2-2|NA|NA
CASSHRQFFTGELFF
TGTGCCAGCAGCCATAGACAGTTTTTCACCGGGGAGCTGTTTTTT
>TRBV9|TRBJ1-2|TRBD1|NA
CASSVEQGAGYTF
TGTGCCAGCAGCGTCGAACAGGGGGCTGGCTACACCTTC
>TRBV27|TRBJ1-3|NA|NA
CASSLGGSGNTIYF
TGTGCCAGCAGTTTGGGCGGCTCTGGAAACACCATATATTTT
>TRBV7-8|TRBJ2-7|NA|NA
CASSPWAGQSYEQYF
TGTGCCAGCAGCCCCTGGGCAGGTCAATCCTACGAGCAGTACTTC
>TRBV19|TRBJ2-1|TRBD2|NA
CASSVLAGVYNEQFF
TGTGCCAGTAGTGTACTAGCGGGAGTATACAATGAGCAGTTCTTC
>TRBV11-2|TRBJ2-7|TRBD2|NA
CASSSTSGGYEQYF
TGTGCCAGCAGCTCAACTAGCGGGGGATACGAGCAGTACTTC
>TRBV25-1|TRBJ2-7|NA|once
CASRRGARGNNEQYF
TGTGCCAGCAGGAGAGGGGCTAGGGGAAATAACGAGCAGTACTTC
>TRBV29-1|TRBJ1-2|NA|NA
CSVEDFYGYTF
TGCAGCGTTGAAGATTTCTATGGCTACACCTTC
>TRBV9|TRBJ1-5|NA|NA
CASSPLAGRDQPQHF
TGTGCCAGCAGCCCTCTTGCGGGGAGGGATCAGCCCCAGCATTTT
>TRBV7-9|TRBJ1-2|NA|NA
CASSLYGNYGYTF
TGTGCCAGCAGCTTATACGGAAACTATGGCTACACCTTC
>TRBV4-2|TRBJ2-7|NA|NA
CASSQAPSRAFYEQYF
TGTGCCAGCAGCCAGGCCCCTTCGCGGGCCTTCTACGAGCAGTACTTC